The 13 T cell receptor beta chains below come from one sample, sequenced in a study of cytomegalovirus exposure and HLA in healthy donors. The PCR used 60 Vbeta and 13 Jbeta primers. Data came from immunoSEQ multiplex PCR; TCRdb stores just in-frame clones and leaves some out. Among nearly 110,000 clones listed, 70% to 75% were seen once. Material: PBMCs. These receptors were collected from a female donor in good health and CMV-seronegative.

V and J are TRBV7-9 and TRBJ2-1; D possibly corresponds to TRBD2 (6 bases). Germline V gives CDR1 SEHNR, CDR2 FQNEAQ (reference sequence). The V end lost 5 bases, the J end lost 7 bases, and 15 bases lay between the germline ends. This CDR3 spans 14 amino acids. The CDR3 DNA is TGTGCCAGCAGCCCCCATCAGCGGGCAAATGAGCAGTTCTTC. Its protein product is CASSPHQRANEQFF.

The chain is built from TRBV29-1 and TRBJ2-2, with D maybe TRBD1 (5 bases). In germline, CDR1 is SQVTM, CDR2 ANQGSEA. Trimming left V 7 bases short and J 4 bases short, with 10 bases between. This CDR3 spans 12 amino acids. CDR3 nucleotides: TGCAGCGCCTACAGGCCCACCGGGGAGCTGTTTTTT. Protein product: CSAYRPTGELFF.

The V gene is TRBV5-4, the J gene TRBJ2-5, with D possibly being TRBD1 (6 bases). The CDR3 contains 14 residues. Germline-derived CDR1 and CDR2 are SGHNT and YYREEE (reference sequence). V lost 4 bases and J 5 bases, leaving 15 bases between the germline ends. The CDR3 sequence: CASSVQGFRETQYF. CDR3 DNA: TGTGCCAGCAGCGTACAGGGTTTCCGGGAGACCCAGTACTTC.

The chain couples TRBV18 to TRBJ1-1; 8 bases agree with TRBD1. The CDR3 extends over 16 amino acids. The V gene end was trimmed by 1 base and the J gene end by 0 bases; junction bases not matched to a gene: 4. Germline CDR1 reads KGHSH; CDR2 reads LQKENI. This chain's CDR3 is CASSPQTGALNTEAFF. As DNA, the CDR3 is TGTGCCAGCTCACCACAGACAGGGGCCTTGAACACTGAAGCTTTCTTT.

V usage is TRBV27 and J usage is TRBJ1-2; D is ambiguous. CDR3 length equals 16 residues. Germline CDR1 and CDR2: MNHEY and SMNVEV (reference sequence). The V and J ends lost 5 bases and 8 bases respectively, with 24 bases between them. CDR3 sequence: CASSREREIPHGGYTF. The CDR3 DNA sequence: TGTGCCAGCAGTCGGGAGAGGGAAATACCCCACGGGGGCTACACCTTC.

CDR3 nucleotides: TGTGCCAGCAGTCCCGCACGGACCGGGGAGCTGTTTTTT. Protein: CASSPARTGELFF. The V gene is TRBV9, the J gene TRBJ2-2; no definite D call. Germline-derived CDR1 and CDR2 are SGDLS and YYNGEE. The CDR3 is made up of 13 amino acids. The V gene lost 5 bases and the J gene lost 5 bases, with 10 bases spanning the gap.

This chain uses TRBV2 with TRBJ2-5, with 7 bases matching TRBD2. CDR1 SNHLY and CDR2 FYNNEI come from the germline V gene. The V and J ends lost 9 bases and 3 bases, in that order; junction bases with no gene match: 4. The CDR3 is made up of 12 amino acids. This CDR3 is CASGGGKETQYF. CDR3 DNA: TGTGCCAGTGGGGGGGGGAAAGAGACCCAGTACTTC.

The V gene is TRBV4-1, the J gene TRBJ2-3, with D possibly TRBD1 on 6 matching bases. Germline V gives CDR1 MGHRA, CDR2 YSYEKL. The CDR3 spans 20 residues. V shed 0 bases and J shed 6 bases, with 28 bases lying between them. CDR3 amino acids: CASSQEFGGAPGQGRDTQYF. The CDR3 bases are TGCGCCAGCAGCCAAGAGTTTGGTGGCGCCCCCGGTCAGGGGCGGGATACGCAGTATTTT.

This clone was seen a handful of times. Within the sample, other DNA sequences also encode this same CDR3. The chain combines TRBV2 with TRBJ2-1, with 11 bases fitting TRBD2. CDR3 length: 15 amino acids. The V segment lost 6 bases and the J segment 5 bases; nucleotides outside the gene matches: 6. Looked up from germline, CDR1 is SNHLY and CDR2 is FYNNEI. CDR3 region: CASRPLAGDHNEQFF. The CDR3 DNA sequence: TGTGCCAGCAGGCCACTAGCGGGAGATCACAATGAGCAGTTCTTC.

This chain uses TRBV15 with TRBJ2-2; 11 bases align to TRBD1. The CDR3 extends over 15 amino acids. V trimming: 4 bases; J trimming: 5 bases; junction bases outside the gene matches: 3. Germline V CDR1 and CDR2: LNHNV, YYDKDF (reference sequence). The CDR3 protein is CATSTGQGATGELFF. The CDR3 DNA follows: TGTGCCACCAGCACAGGACAGGGGGCGACCGGGGAGCTGTTTTTT.

The chain links TRBV19 to TRBJ2-5, with a possible D match to TRBD2 (5 bases). The CDR3 runs 14 residues. The V gene's germline CDR1 is LNHDA and CDR2 SQIVND (reference sequence). The V gene lost 5 bases and the J gene lost 5 bases, with 15 bases spanning the gap. The CDR3 nucleotides are TGTGCCAGTAGTGTGTCGGACTTTGCCGAGACCCAGTACTTC. This encodes CASSVSDFAETQYF.

This chain links TRBV11-2 with TRBJ2-5; 8 nucleotides match TRBD2. CDR1 is SGHAT, CDR2 FQNNGV, per germline. V gave up 1 base and J gave up 1 base; unmatched junction bases: 2. CDR3 length equals 15 residues. Written as DNA, the CDR3 is TGTGCCAGCAGCTTAGGCGGGAGGCTCCAAGAGACCCAGTACTTC. Protein: CASSLGGRLQETQYF.

The gene calls are TRBV19 and TRBJ1-1; 9 bases map to TRBD1. The germline gives CDR1 LNHDA, CDR2 SQIVND (reference sequence). The CDR3 is 15 amino acids. V shed 6 bases and J 5 bases; nucleotides not matched to a gene: 10. DNA for the CDR3: TGTGCCAGTAGGACCCCGGGACAGGGAGGAACTGAAGCTTTCTTT. It is translated as CASRTPGQGGTEAFF.